Presented here are 23 T cell receptor beta chains from one specimen sequenced in a study of blood T cell repertoires in COVID-19. The protocol was immunoSEQ multiplex PCR, while the TCRdb copy is restricted to in-frame clones and leaves out a portion. The sample consists of fewer than 300,000 clones, about 80% of them appearing once. Sequencing was performed on peripheral blood. These TCRs come from a woman aged 80 or older with acute or convalescent COVID-19.

This clone was found once. CDR3 in amino acids: CASRPRTSGGDTQYF. CDR3 in DNA: TGTGCCAGCAGACCACGGACTAGCGGGGGAGATACGCAGTATTTT. This sequence joins TRBV2 and TRBJ2-3; 13 nucleotides align to TRBD2. V trimming: 6 bases; J trimming: 5 bases; junction bases outside the gene matches: 5. Germline loops: CDR1 SNHLY, CDR2 FYNNEI. This CDR3 has 15 residues. Based on the CDR3 plus reference TRBV2 and TRBJ2-3, the full variable domain is EPEVTQTPSHQVTQMGQEVILRCVPISNHLYFYWYRQILGQKVEFLVSFYNNEISEKSEIFDDQFSVERPDGSNFTLKIRSTKLEDSAMYFCASRPRTSGGDTQYFGPGTRLTVL.

Regarding this clone: The same CDR3 can be traced to other DNA sequences in this sample. The rearrangement joins TRBV30 to TRBJ1-6; TRBD1 aligns across 11 bases. Germline CDR1 and CDR2: GTSNPN and SVGIG (reference sequence). This CDR3 contains 13 residues. With 7 bases clipped from V and 7 bases from J, the junction kept 3 bases outside the gene matches. The CDR3 coding sequence is TGTGCCTCCGGGACAGGGGGGAATTCACCCCTCCACTTT. Translated, it gives CASGTGGNSPLHF.

V usage is TRBV19 and J usage is TRBJ2-1; D not certain. The CDR3 extends over 11 amino acids. V was cut by 8 bases and J by 12 bases, with 14 bases left in between. CDR1 is LNHDA, CDR2 SQIVND, per germline (reference sequence). The CDR3 spells CASGGAPGQFF. CDR3 in DNA: TGTGCCAGTGGTGGTGCTCCCGGGCAGTTCTTC.

This clone occurred once. The gene calls are TRBV15 and TRBJ2-1, with D maybe TRBD2 (6 bases). V lost 0 bases and J lost 7, with 13 bases in between. The CDR3 is 15 residues long. CDR1 is LNHNV, CDR2 YYDKDF, per germline (reference sequence). The CDR3 sequence is CATSRDAGSENEQFF. The CDR3, as DNA: TGTGCCACCAGCAGAGACGCGGGATCGGAGAATGAGCAGTTCTTC.

The gene calls are TRBV10-3 and TRBJ1-1, with 8 bases that match TRBD1. Germline CDR1 reads ENHRY; CDR2 reads SYGVKD. The CDR3 has 16 amino acids. After removal of 10 bases from V and 4 bases from J, the junction contained 17 bases not matched to a gene. CDR3 loop: CATSRRGRTEGTEAFF. CDR3 nucleotides: TGTGCCACCAGCCGCAGGGGGCGGACGGAGGGCACTGAAGCTTTCTTT.

This clone appeared once. The rearrangement links TRBV27 to TRBJ1-5, with 12 nucleotides matching TRBD1. V gave up 6 bases and J gave up 7 bases; unmatched junction bases: 4. This CDR3 spans 14 amino acids. Germline assignment: CDR1 MNHEY and CDR2 SMNVEV (reference sequence). CDR3 region: CASRGTGGSQPQHF. CDR3 nucleotides: TGTGCCAGCAGAGGGACAGGGGGCAGCCAGCCCCAGCATTTT.

The chain employs TRBV24-1 and TRBJ2-2; 9 bases are shared with TRBD1. CDR3 size: 16 residues. Germline CDR1 KGHDR, CDR2 SFDVKD. V lost 3 bases to trimming and J lost 0 bases; unmatched junction nucleotides: 1. The DNA of the CDR3 is TGTGCCACCAGTGATGACAGGGGGGCGAACACCGGGGAGCTGTTTTTT. Protein product: CATSDDRGANTGELFF.

The rearrangement uses TRBV5-1 and TRBJ2-7, with 9 bases identical to TRBD1. Germline CDR1 SGHRS, CDR2 YFSETQ. Unmatched junction bases numbered 9, after V lost 2 bases and J lost 6 bases. The CDR3 is 15 residues long. CDR3 in DNA: TGCGCCAGCAGCTTACGGCCGGGACAGGGCTCCGAGCAGTACTTC. This sequence encodes CASSLRPGQGSEQYF.

This chain connects TRBV3-1 (or the pseudogene TRBV3-2) to TRBJ1-5, with 7 bases lining up with TRBD1. The germline gives CDR1 LGHDT, CDR2 YNNKEL (reference sequence). CDR3 length equals 16 residues. J was trimmed by 0 bases and V by 4 bases; bases with no gene match: 6. The CDR3 loop is CASSLGTAYSNQPQHF. The CDR3 DNA reads TGTGCCAGCAGCCTAGGGACAGCTTATAGCAATCAGCCCCAGCATTTT.

The V gene is TRBV11-3, the J gene TRBJ1-2; D is ambiguous. Germline-derived CDR1 and CDR2 are SGHNT and YENEEA. The V end lost 8 bases, the J end lost 5 bases, and 21 bases lay between the germline ends. The CDR3 spans 15 residues. This CDR3 reads CASGLRTKSPYGYTF. The CDR3 nucleotides read TGTGCCAGCGGTCTACGCACGAAATCCCCTTATGGCTACACCTTC.

The table lists this clone with a few counts. CDR3 bases: TGTGCCAGCTCACCCCAGGGGGGTACCGACAATGAGCAGTTCTTC. Its translation is CASSPQGGTDNEQFF. This chain connects TRBV18 to TRBJ2-1, with D perhaps matching TRBD1 (7 bases). CDR3 length: 15 amino acids. Germline V gene data show CDR1 as KGHSH and CDR2 as LQKENI. The germline V and J ends were trimmed by 3 bases and 5 bases, with 14 bases remaining between them.

The chain links TRBV5-1 to TRBJ2-2; 7 bases line up with TRBD1. The CDR3 sequence is 12 residues long. Germline CDR1 reads SGHRS; CDR2 reads YFSETQ. The V gene end was trimmed by 6 bases and the J gene end by 7 bases; junction bases not matched to a gene: 3. The CDR3 is CASKTGIGELFF. For the CDR3, the DNA is TGCGCCAGCAAGACAGGGATCGGGGAGCTGTTTTTT. Complete variable domain (other parts from reference TRBV5-1 and TRBJ2-2): KAGVTQTPRYLIKTRGQQVTLSCSPISGHRSVSWYQQTPGQGLQFLFEYFSETQRNKGNFPGRFSGRQFSNSRSEMNVSTLELGDSALYLCASKTGIGELFFGEGSRLTVL.

V is TRBV9 and J is TRBJ2-3; 7 nucleotides line up with TRBD1. This CDR3 comprises 17 residues. Trimming removed 0 bases from V and 0 bases from J; junction bases left unmatched: 7. The germline V gene has CDR1 SGDLS and CDR2 YYNGEE. The CDR3 DNA sequence: TGTGCCAGCAGCGTAGACAGGGGCCCATTTAGCACAGATACGCAGTATTTT. Protein: CASSVDRGPFSTDTQYF.

The chain combines TRBV27 with TRBJ2-7; D might be TRBD2 (6 bases). This CDR3 spans 15 amino acids. Germline CDR1 is MNHEY and CDR2 is SMNVEV (reference sequence). The V gene lost 6 bases and the J gene lost 2 bases, with 17 bases spanning the gap. The CDR3 here is CASRLSHGGTYEQYF. CDR3 bases: TGTGCCAGCAGGCTATCCCACGGGGGAACCTACGAGCAGTACTTC.

The V call is TRBV29-1, the J call TRBJ2-3; 9 bases are a match to TRBD1. The CDR3 covers 14 residues. After removal of 6 bases from V and 0 bases from J, the junction contained 4 bases not matched to a gene. The germline CDR1 and CDR2 sequences are SQVTM and ANQGSEA. This chain's CDR3 is CSVPGTGSTDTQYF. The DNA for the CDR3 is TGCAGCGTGCCCGGGACAGGGAGCACAGATACGCAGTATTTT.

This clone was counted only a few times. V gene TRBV5-4 combines with J gene TRBJ2-6; D uncertain. This CDR3 comprises 15 residues. Trimming cost V 4 bases and J 3 bases, with 11 bases left between them. Germline lookup yields CDR1 SGHNT and CDR2 YYREEE (reference sequence). The CDR3 loop reads CASSPYPLGANVLTF. The CDR3, as DNA: TGTGCCAGCAGCCCCTACCCCCTTGGGGCCAACGTCCTGACTTTC. The full variable domain, with the rest looked up from reference TRBV5-4 and TRBJ2-6, is ETGVTQSPTHLIKTRGQQVTLRCSSQSGHNTVSWYQQALGQGPQFIFQYYREEENGRGNFPPRFSGLQFPNYSSELNVNALELDDSALYLCASSPYPLGANVLTFGAGSRLTVL.

The chain links TRBV29-1 to TRBJ1-2; 9 bases align to TRBD1. Germline V CDR1 and CDR2: SQVTM, ANQGSEA. After removal of 7 bases from V and 4 bases from J, the junction contained 7 bases not matched to a gene. This CDR3 contains 13 residues. This chain's CDR3 is CSAWTGEFYGYTF. DNA for the CDR3: TGCAGCGCCTGGACAGGGGAGTTCTATGGCTACACCTTC.

V gene TRBV30 combines with J gene TRBJ1-1; D may be TRBD1 (6 bases). V dropped 5 bases and J dropped 2 bases, with 12 bases sitting between them. The CDR3 covers 13 residues. Germline CDR1 reads GTSNPN; CDR2 reads SVGIG (reference sequence). The CDR3 sequence is CAWVKGVNTEAFF. Written as DNA, the CDR3 is TGTGCCTGGGTAAAGGGGGTAAACACTGAAGCTTTCTTT.

The V call is TRBV11-2, the J call TRBJ1-4; D is unresolved. Trimming took off 0 bases at V and 4 bases at J, with 15 bases between the two ends. The CDR3 has 17 amino acids. Germline V gene data show CDR1 as SGHAT and CDR2 as FQNNGV. This chain's CDR3 is CASSLDRSQLRNEKLFF. The CDR3 bases are TGTGCCAGCAGCTTAGATCGGAGTCAGCTTCGTAATGAAAAACTGTTTTTT.

The genes are TRBV3-1 (or the pseudogene TRBV3-2) and TRBJ2-2; 9 positions agree with TRBD1. This CDR3 has 16 amino acids. CDR1 and CDR2 from the germline V gene are LGHDT and YNNKEL (reference sequence). V shed 4 bases and J 5 bases; nucleotides not matched to a gene: 8. CDR3: CASSLRRGQGTGELFF. The CDR3 DNA is TGTGCCAGCAGCCTAAGACGGGGACAGGGAACCGGGGAGCTGTTTTTT.

With regard to this clone: The sample carries other DNA sequences with the same CDR3. The chain has TRBV9 and TRBJ2-2; TRBD2 matches 7 bases. Germline V gene sequence: CDR1 SGDLS, CDR2 YYNGEE. V was clipped by 0 bases and J by 1 base; unmatched bases: 0. The CDR3 runs 15 residues. CDR3 in amino acids: CASSVGGRNTGELFF. The CDR3 nucleotides are TGTGCCAGCAGCGTAGGCGGGAGGAACACCGGGGAGCTGTTTTTT.

This CDR3 reads CASRAGTGSPYGYTF. In DNA, the CDR3 is TGTGCCAGCAGGGCTGGGACAGGTAGTCCCTATGGCTACACCTTC. The V and J genes are TRBV27 and TRBJ1-2; 8 bases match TRBD1. V was pared by 6 bases and J by 4 bases, with 10 bases of the junction left unmatched. This CDR3 is built from 15 residues. CDR1 is MNHEY, CDR2 SMNVEV, per germline (reference sequence).

This clone was observed once. V and J are TRBV7-8 and TRBJ2-7; D possibly corresponds to TRBD2 (5 bases). This CDR3 spans 14 amino acids. Germline V gene data show CDR1 as SGHVS and CDR2 as FQNEAQ. V dropped 0 bases and J dropped 3 bases, with 9 bases sitting between them. In DNA form, the CDR3 reads TGTGCCAGCAGCTTAGCGCTCGGGATCTACGAGCAGTACTTC. Amino acid sequence: CASSLALGIYEQYF.